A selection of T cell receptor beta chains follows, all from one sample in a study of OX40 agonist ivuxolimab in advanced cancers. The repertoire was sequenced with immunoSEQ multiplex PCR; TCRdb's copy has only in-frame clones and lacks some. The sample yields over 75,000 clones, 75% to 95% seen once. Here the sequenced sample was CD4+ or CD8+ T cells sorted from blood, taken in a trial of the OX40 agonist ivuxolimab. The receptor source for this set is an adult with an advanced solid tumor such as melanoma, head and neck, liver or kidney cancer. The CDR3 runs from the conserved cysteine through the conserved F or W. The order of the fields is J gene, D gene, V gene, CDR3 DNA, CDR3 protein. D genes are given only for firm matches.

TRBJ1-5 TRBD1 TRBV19 TGTGCCAGTACTCTAGGACAGGGAGACAATCAGCCCCAGCATTTT CASTLGQGDNQPQHF
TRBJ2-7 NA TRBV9 TGTGCCAGCAGCCCCCGGAGGGAACTTCGGTACGAGCAGTACTTC CASSPRRELRYEQYF
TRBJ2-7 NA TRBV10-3 TGTGCCGCACAGGGCGATTCTGGCTACGAGCAGTACTTC CAAQGDSGYEQYF
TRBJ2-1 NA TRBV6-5 TGTGCCAGCAGTTACTCTCCAGGGACCGATGAGCAGTTCTTC CASSYSPGTDEQFF
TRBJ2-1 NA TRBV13 TGTGCCAGCAGTGAAGGGGGGACCTACAATGAGCAGTTCTTC CASSEGGTYNEQFF
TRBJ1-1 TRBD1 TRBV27 TGTGCCAGCAGGGGGACAGGTGAAGCTTTCTTT CASRGTGEAFF
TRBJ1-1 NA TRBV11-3 TGTGCCAGCAGCCGGGAGGAGGGCACTGAAGCTTTCTTT CASSREEGTEAFF
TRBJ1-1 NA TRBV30 TGTGCCTGGAGTGTCCCAACAGGGCGCATCACTGAAGCTTTCTTT CAWSVPTGRITEAFF
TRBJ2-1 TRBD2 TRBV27 TGTGCCAGCAGTCCCTACACCAGCGGGAGGTCCCCGGTGGTCTTC CASSPYTSGRSPVVF
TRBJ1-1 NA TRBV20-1 TGCAGTGCTCCCTGGGGCACTGAAGCTTTCTTT CSAPWGTEAFF
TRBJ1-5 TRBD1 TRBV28 TGTGCCAGCAGTTTAGATCAGGGGGGAAATCAGCCCCAGCATTTT CASSLDQGGNQPQHF
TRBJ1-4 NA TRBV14 TGTGCCAGCAGCCAAGTTGGGGGGATTATTAATGAAAAACTGTTTTTT CASSQVGGIINEKLFF
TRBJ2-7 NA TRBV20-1 TGCAGTGCTCAGTGGTCCTACGAGCAGTACTTC CSAQWSYEQYF
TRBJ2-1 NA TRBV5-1 TGCGCCAGCAGCTTGGGGCAGGGCATGTATGAGCAGTTCTTC CASSLGQGMYEQFF
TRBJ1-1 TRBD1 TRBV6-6 TGTGCCAGCAGTCACCAACAGGGGAAAAACACTGAAGCTTTCTTT CASSHQQGKNTEAFF
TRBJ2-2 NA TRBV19 TGTGCCAGTAGTTGGGGAAACACCGGGGAGCTGTTTTTT CASSWGNTGELFF
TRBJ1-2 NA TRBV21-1 TGTGCCAGCAGGGTCGATCTCGGGGGCTACACCTTC CASRVDLGGYTF
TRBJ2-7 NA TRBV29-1 TGCAGCGCCATGAGCGACGCCACCTCCTACGAGCAGTACTTC CSAMSDATSYEQYF
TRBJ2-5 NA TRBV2 TGTGCCAGTCTTTTGCAAGAGACCCAGTACTTC CASLLQETQYF
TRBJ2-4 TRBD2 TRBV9 TGTGCCAGCAGCCCGAGGACTAGCGGGAGTCCGCGGGCCAAAAACATTCAGTACTTC CASSPRTSGSPRAKNIQYF
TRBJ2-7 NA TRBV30 TGTGCCTGGAGTGCCCGGACAGACTCCTACGAGCAGTACTTC CAWSARTDSYEQYF
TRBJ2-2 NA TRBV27 TGTGCCAGCAGTTCTAACACCGGGGAGCTGTTTTTT CASSSNTGELFF
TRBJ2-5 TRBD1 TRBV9 TGTGCCAGCAGCGTAGAGGGGACAGGGGTAGAGACCCAGTACTTC CASSVEGTGVETQYF
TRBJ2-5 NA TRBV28 TGTGCCAGCAGGGGGGGCGGGAGCCTGAAGACCCAGTACTTC CASRGGGSLKTQYF
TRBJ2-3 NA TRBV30 TGTGCCTGGAGAGGGCTTAGTCCCACAGATACGCAGTATTTT CAWRGLSPTDTQYF
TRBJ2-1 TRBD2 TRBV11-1 TGTGCCAGCAGCACCCGCCAGAGCGGGAGGCTGTTCTTC CASSTRQSGRLFF
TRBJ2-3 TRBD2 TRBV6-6 TGTGCCAGCAGTTACCGGACTAGCGGCACAGATACGCAGTATTTT CASSYRTSGTDTQYF
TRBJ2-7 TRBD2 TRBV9 TGTGCCAGCAGCGAGACTAGCGGGAGCTACGAGCAGTACTTC CASSETSGSYEQYF
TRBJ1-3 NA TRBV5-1 TGCGCCAGCAGCTACCTGCGAGTGGGGGCAGGAAACACCATATATTTT CASSYLRVGAGNTIYF
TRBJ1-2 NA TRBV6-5 TGTGCCAGCAGTCGTACCCCCGAGGGTAACTATGGCTACACCTTC CASSRTPEGNYGYTF
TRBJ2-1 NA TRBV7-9 TGTGCCAGCAGCTTAGTGTTAGGGGATGAGCAGTTCTTC CASSLVLGDEQFF
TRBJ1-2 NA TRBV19 TGTGCCAGTCGGATAAACAGGGACGGCGGGGGCTACACCTTC CASRINRDGGGYTF
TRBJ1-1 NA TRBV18 TGTGCCAGCTCACCACTTTTGACAAGGGAGAACACTGAAGCTTTCTTT CASSPLLTRENTEAFF